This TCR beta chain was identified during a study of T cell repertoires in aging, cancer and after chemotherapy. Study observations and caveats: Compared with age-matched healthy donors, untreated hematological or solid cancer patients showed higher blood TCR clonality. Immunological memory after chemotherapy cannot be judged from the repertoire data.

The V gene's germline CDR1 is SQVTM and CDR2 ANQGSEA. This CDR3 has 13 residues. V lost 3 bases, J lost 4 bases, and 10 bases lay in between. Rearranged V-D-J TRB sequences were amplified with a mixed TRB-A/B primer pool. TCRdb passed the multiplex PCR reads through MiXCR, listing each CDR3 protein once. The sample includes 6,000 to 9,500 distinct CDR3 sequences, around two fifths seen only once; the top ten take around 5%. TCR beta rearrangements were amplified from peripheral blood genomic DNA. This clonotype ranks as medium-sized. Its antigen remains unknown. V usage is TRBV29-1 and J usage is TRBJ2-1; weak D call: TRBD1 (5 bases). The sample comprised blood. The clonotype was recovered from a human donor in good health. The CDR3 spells CSVDTKGYNEQFF. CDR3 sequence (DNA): TGCAGCGTTGATACCAAGGGGTACAATGAGCAGTTCTTC.